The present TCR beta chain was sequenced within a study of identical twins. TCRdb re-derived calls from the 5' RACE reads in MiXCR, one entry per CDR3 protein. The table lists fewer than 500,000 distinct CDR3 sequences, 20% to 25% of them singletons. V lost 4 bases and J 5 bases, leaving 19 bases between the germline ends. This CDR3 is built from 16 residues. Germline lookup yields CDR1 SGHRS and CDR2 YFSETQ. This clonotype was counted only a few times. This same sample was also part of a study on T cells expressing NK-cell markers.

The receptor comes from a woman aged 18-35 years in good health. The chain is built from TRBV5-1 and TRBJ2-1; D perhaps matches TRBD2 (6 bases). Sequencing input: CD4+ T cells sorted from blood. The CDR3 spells CASSRDFQLGDNEQFF. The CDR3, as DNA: TGCGCCAGCAGCCGGGACTTTCAATTAGGGGACAATGAGCAGTTCTTC. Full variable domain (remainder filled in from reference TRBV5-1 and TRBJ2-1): KAGVTQTPRYLIKTRGQQVTLSCSPISGHRSVSWYQQTPGQGLQFLFEYFSETQRNKGNFPGRFSGRQFSNSRSEMNVSTLELGDSALYLCASSRDFQLGDNEQFFGPGTRLTVL.